This T cell receptor beta chain was documented in a study of technical replicates of blood from several donors. The V and J ends lost 3 bases and 3 bases respectively, with 11 bases between them. The germline CDR1 and CDR2 sequences are SGHTS and YDEGEE. There are 14 residues in the CDR3. Some clones are missing from TCRdb's copy, which holds only in-frame ones; the method was immunoSEQ multiplex PCR. Seen here are about 72,000 clones, roughly 90% observed once, and the top ten hold 0.42%. The gene calls are TRBV5-8 and TRBJ2-3, with a tentative D call TRBD2 (6 bases). Sequenced: T cells isolated from PBMCs. The TCR was taken from a human donor in good health. CDR3 coding DNA: TGTGCCAGCAGCTCCTTGGGGGGAACAGATACGCAGTATTTT. It codes for CASSSLGGTDTQYF.